The next 15 T cell receptor beta chains were all read from a single sample in a study of T-cell reconstitution after alpha-beta-depleted transplantation in children. Library preparation (for TCRbeta) was performed with unique molecular identifiers. A single record per CDR3 protein comes from TCRdb applying MiXCR to the PCR reads. The data hold approximately 89,000 distinct CDR3 sequences, with 15% observed a single time. The material was PBMCs, mostly from graft donor cells, obtained 180 days after TCRalphabeta/CD19-depleted stem cell transplant. The source is a male patient aged 2-10 years who had a stem cell transplant for acute lymphoblastic leukemia, so the T cells may come from the graft donor.

The V gene is TRBV12-3 or TRBV12-4, the J gene TRBJ1-1; D not certain. This CDR3 is built from 14 residues. Trimming removed 2 bases at V and 0 bases at J, with 7 bases between. The CDR3 spells CASSLQEVNTEAFF. As DNA, the CDR3 is TGTGCCAGCAGTTTACAGGAGGTGAACACTGAAGCTTTCTTT.

This clonotype was recorded a few times. The chain combines TRBV7-2 with TRBJ2-1, with unresolved D. The CDR3 length is 11 residues. Germline loops: CDR1 SGHTA, CDR2 FQGNSA. The V end lost 0 bases, the J end lost 8 bases, and 2 bases lay between the germline ends. The CDR3 sequence is CASSLAYEQFF. The CDR3, as DNA: TGTGCCAGCAGCTTAGCCTATGAGCAGTTCTTC.

This clonotype was counted at least ten times. This chain uses TRBV7-9 with TRBJ2-3; D ambiguous. The CDR3 has 12 residues. V lost 3 bases, J lost 6 bases, and 7 bases lay in between. Germline CDR1 and CDR2: SEHNR and FQNEAQ (reference sequence). CDR3: CASSFGSDTQYF. The CDR3 DNA reads TGTGCCAGCAGCTTTGGCAGCGATACGCAGTATTTT.

This chain links TRBV29-1 with TRBJ1-1, with D uncertain. With 4 bases removed from V and 2 bases from J, the gap between germline ends came to 14 bases. This CDR3 is 14 amino acids long. The V gene's germline CDR1 is SQVTM and CDR2 ANQGSEA. CDR3 sequence reads: CSVARLTGNTEAFF. The CDR3 coding sequence is TGCAGCGTTGCCAGACTAACCGGTAACACTGAAGCTTTCTTT.

The chain uses TRBV9 and TRBJ2-1, with D possibly matching TRBD1 (6 bases). Germline V gene data show CDR1 as SGDLS and CDR2 as YYNGEE. Trimming stripped 0 bases from V and 5 bases from J, with 12 bases between. The CDR3 spans 15 residues. DNA of the CDR3: TGTGCCAGCAGCGTAGACAGGGCGCCTCACAATGAGCAGTTCTTC. This codes for CASSVDRAPHNEQFF. The full variable domain, rest sourced from reference TRBV9 and TRBJ2-1, is DSGVTQTPKHLITATGQRVTLRCSPRSGDLSVYWYQQSLDQGLQFLIQYYNGEERAKGNILERFSAQQFPDLHSELNLSSLELGDSALYFCASSVDRAPHNEQFFGPGTRLTVL.

The sample holds a few counts of this clonotype. This rearrangement joins TRBV7-9 to TRBJ2-5; 7 bases map to TRBD1. Unmatched junction bases numbered 3, after V lost 2 bases and J lost 0 bases. This CDR3 is 15 amino acids long. Germline CDR1 is SEHNR and CDR2 is FQNEAQ (reference sequence). CDR3 bases: TGTGCCAGCAGCTTACCCAGGGGGTACCAAGAGACCCAGTACTTC. This codes for CASSLPRGYQETQYF.

This clonotype was recorded a few times. CDR3 nucleotides: TGTGCCAGCAGTGAACGAGGGAACATACTCTATGGCTACACCTTC. It encodes CASSERGNILYGYTF. The chain is built from TRBV6-1 and TRBJ1-2; D ambiguous. The V gene's germline CDR1 is MNHNS and CDR2 SASEGT. Trimming took off 2 bases at V and 4 bases at J, with 14 bases between the two ends. The CDR3 contains 15 residues.

The chain couples TRBV29-1 to TRBJ2-5, with 10 bases aligning to TRBD2. CDR3 length: 13 amino acids. V was pared by 7 bases and J by 4 bases, with 6 bases of the junction left unmatched. CDR1 and CDR2 (germline): SQVTM, ANQGSEA. The CDR3 bases are TGCAGCGCTAGCGGGGGCTGGGGAGAGACCCAGTACTTC. This translates into CSASGGWGETQYF.

The genes are TRBV18 and TRBJ2-3, with D perhaps matching TRBD2 (6 bases). The CDR3 spans 16 residues. Germline V gives CDR1 KGHSH, CDR2 LQKENI. The V gene lost 3 bases and the J gene lost 0 bases, with 13 bases spanning the gap. The CDR3 DNA sequence: TGTGCCAGCTCACCGCTTAGCGGAACAAGCACAGATACGCAGTATTTT. Protein: CASSPLSGTSTDTQYF.

The rearrangement uses TRBV7-2 and TRBJ2-1, with TRBD2 matching 7 bases. With 5 bases clipped from V and 8 bases from J, the junction kept 9 bases outside the gene matches. The germline gives CDR1 SGHTA, CDR2 FQGNSA. This CDR3 region has 14 residues. For the CDR3, the DNA is TGTGCCAGCAGCCGGACTAGGGGTACACATGAGCAGTTCTTC. Translated, it gives CASSRTRGTHEQFF.

There are a few counts of this clonotype. The CDR3 bases are TGTGCCAGCACCCTAAGGGGTGAAGCTTTCTTT. Protein sequence: CASTLRGEAFF. The chain carries TRBV28 and TRBJ1-1, with D possibly matching TRBD1 (5 bases). This CDR3 has 11 residues. V lost 7 bases and J lost 7, with 10 bases in between. Germline CDR1 MDHEN, CDR2 SYDVKM.

This clonotype was detected many times. The rearrangement links TRBV20-1 to TRBJ2-5; D is unclear. This CDR3 spans 11 amino acids. V lost 6 bases and J 5 bases, leaving 10 bases between the germline ends. Looked up from germline, CDR1 is DFQATT and CDR2 is SNEGSKA (reference sequence). The DNA for the CDR3 is TGCAGTGCCGGCGTTGGGGAGACCCAGTACTTC. It translates to CSAGVGETQYF.

The chain recombines TRBV6-5 with TRBJ1-6; D unclear. V was trimmed by 0 bases and J by 8 bases, leaving 8 bases between them. This CDR3 is built from 14 residues. The germline V gene has CDR1 MNHEY and CDR2 SVGAGI. The CDR3 nucleotides are TGTGCCAGCAGTTACTCGGGGAAGTATTCACCCCTCCACTTT. It is translated as CASSYSGKYSPLHF.

This clonotype was seen a few times. J is TRBJ1-1 and V is TRBV12-3 or TRBV12-4; D is unclear. Trimming pared 5 bases from V and 1 base from J, leaving 17 bases between. The CDR3 sequence is 16 residues long. The CDR3 bases are TGTGCCAGCAGTCACAGTGGATACAGAGAGAACACTGAAGCTTTCTTT. This encodes CASSHSGYRENTEAFF.

The chain employs TRBV12-3 or TRBV12-4 and TRBJ2-1; D remains unclear. Trimming removed 10 bases at V and 0 bases at J, with 13 bases between. CDR3 length: 14 amino acids. In DNA form, the CDR3 reads TGTGCCATAAGCCCGGGCAGCTCCTACAATGAGCAGTTCTTC. Amino acids: CAISPGSSYNEQFF.